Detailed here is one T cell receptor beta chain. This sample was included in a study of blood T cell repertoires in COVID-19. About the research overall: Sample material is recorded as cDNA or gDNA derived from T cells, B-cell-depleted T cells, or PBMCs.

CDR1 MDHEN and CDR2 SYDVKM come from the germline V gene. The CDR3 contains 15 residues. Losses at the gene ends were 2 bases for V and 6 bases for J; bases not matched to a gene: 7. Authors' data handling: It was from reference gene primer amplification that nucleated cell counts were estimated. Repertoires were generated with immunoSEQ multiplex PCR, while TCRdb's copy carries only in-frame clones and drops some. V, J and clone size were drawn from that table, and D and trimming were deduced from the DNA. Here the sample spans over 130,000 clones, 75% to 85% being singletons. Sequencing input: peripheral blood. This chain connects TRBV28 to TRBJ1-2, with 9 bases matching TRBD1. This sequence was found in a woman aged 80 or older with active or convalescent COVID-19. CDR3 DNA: TGTGCCAGCAGTTTAAATCCCGGACAGGGGAATGGCTACACCTTC. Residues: CASSLNPGQGNGYTF.